The 30 T cell receptor beta chains reported below all come from one sample, sequenced in a study of T cells of healthy individuals. TCRdb used MiXCR to reprocess the 5' RACE reads, holding one entry per CDR3 protein. The sample lists fewer than 90,000 distinct CDR3 sequences; around 5.1% were seen once. These receptors all stem from a female donor in good health.

This clonotype was counted between two and nine times. This chain connects TRBV14 to TRBJ2-5, with 10 nucleotides matching TRBD2. Germline CDR1 reads SGHDN; CDR2 reads FVKESK. This CDR3 is 15 amino acids long. The V gene end was trimmed by 5 bases and the J gene end by 1 base; junction bases not matched to a gene: 4. The CDR3 sequence is CASSYWTSGQETQYF. The CDR3 DNA reads as TGTGCCAGCAGCTACTGGACTAGCGGCCAAGAGACCCAGTACTTC.

This clonotype has only a few counts. The V and J genes are TRBV6-1 and TRBJ2-6, with D unresolved. Trimming cost V 2 bases and J 3 bases, with 8 bases left between them. This CDR3 contains 15 residues. Germline V gene data show CDR1 as MNHNS and CDR2 as SASEGT. The CDR3 is CASSEIGLGANVLTF. Written as DNA, the CDR3 is TGTGCCAGCAGTGAAATAGGTCTTGGGGCCAACGTCCTGACTTTC.

This clonotype has at least ten counts. The J gene is TRBJ1-3, the V gene TRBV7-9; 12 bases match TRBD1. CDR1 and CDR2 (germline): SEHNR, FQNEAQ (reference sequence). This CDR3 has 18 residues. V gave up 5 bases and J gave up 1 base; unmatched junction bases: 9. Here the CDR3 reads CASSPRDRGLRSGNTIYF. In nucleotides, the CDR3 is TGTGCCAGCAGCCCGAGGGACAGGGGGCTAAGATCTGGAAACACCATATATTTT.

This clonotype was picked up a small number of times. J is TRBJ1-2 and V is TRBV20-1; tentative D call: TRBD1 (5 bases). Germline CDR1 is DFQATT and CDR2 is SNEGSKA (reference sequence). V shed 7 bases and J shed 3 bases, with 18 bases lying between them. The CDR3 is 14 amino acids. This chain's CDR3 is CSVRAGGADYGYTF. CDR3 sequence (DNA): TGCAGTGTCAGAGCGGGAGGGGCTGACTATGGCTACACCTTC.

This clonotype was detected many times. The rearrangement joins TRBV5-1 to TRBJ2-6; D gene ambiguous. The germline V gene encodes CDR1 SGHRS and CDR2 YFSETQ. Deletions cut 7 bases from V and 0 bases from J, with 20 bases between. The CDR3 extends over 18 amino acids. CDR3 bases: TGCGCCAGCGGTGGGTTCCCGCGGTCCCACTCTGGGGCCAACGTCCTGACTTTC. Encoded protein: CASGGFPRSHSGANVLTF.

This clonotype came up a few times. The V call is TRBV28, the J call TRBJ1-5; D gene ambiguous. V lost 5 bases and J lost 5, with 16 bases in between. Germline-derived CDR1 and CDR2 are MDHEN and SYDVKM. The CDR3 length is 15 residues. The CDR3 DNA reads TGTGCCAGCAGTGAGTTATGGGAGACCTATCAGCCCCAGCATTTT. This encodes CASSELWETYQPQHF. Looking up the rest from reference TRBV28 and TRBJ1-5 gives the full variable domain: DVKVTQSSRYLVKRTGEKVFLECVQDMDHENMFWYRQDPGLGLRLIYFSYDVKMKEKGDIPEGYSVSREKKERFSLILESASTNQTSMYLCASSELWETYQPQHFGDGTRLSIL.

This clonotype appeared many times. The CDR3 sequence: CASSPPIAGADTQYF. The CDR3 bases are TGTGCCAGCTCACCACCAATCGCGGGAGCAGATACGCAGTATTTT. V is TRBV18 and J is TRBJ2-3, with TRBD2 identical over 7 bases. Germline V gene data show CDR1 as KGHSH and CDR2 as LQKENI. J lost 4 bases, V lost 0 bases, and 4 bases had no gene match. The CDR3 consists of 15 residues.

This clonotype occurred many times. V is TRBV9 and J is TRBJ1-5; D ambiguous. The CDR3 length is 15 residues. Trimming took off 0 bases at V and 2 bases at J, with 9 bases between the two ends. Germline V lookup: CDR1 SGDLS, CDR2 YYNGEE. The CDR3 bases are TGTGCCAGCAGCGTAGGCGGTGGCGGCAATCAGCCCCAGCATTTT. This codes for CASSVGGGGNQPQHF.

This rearrangement joins TRBV2 to TRBJ1-1; D might be TRBD1 (5 bases). Germline CDR1 reads SNHLY; CDR2 reads FYNNEI. V gave up 3 bases and J gave up 1 base, with 12 bases separating them. There are 15 residues in the CDR3. In DNA form, the CDR3 reads TGTGCCAGCAGTGATATGGGGGTCCCGAACACTGAAGCTTTCTTT. Translated: CASSDMGVPNTEAFF.

This clonotype was found many times. The rearrangement joins TRBV29-1 to TRBJ1-1, with 8 bases identical to TRBD1. Looked up from germline, CDR1 is SQVTM and CDR2 is ANQGSEA. The V segment lost 4 bases and the J segment 4 bases; nucleotides outside the gene matches: 2. The CDR3 runs 12 residues. This chain's CDR3 is CSVVGTGTEAFF. The CDR3 DNA reads as TGCAGCGTTGTCGGGACAGGCACTGAAGCTTTCTTT. Full variable domain (outside the CDR3, taken from reference TRBV29-1 and TRBJ1-1): SAVISQKPSRDICQRGTSLTIQCQVDSQVTMMFWYRQQPGQSLTLIATANQGSEATYESGFVIDKFPISRPNLTFSTLTVSNMSPEDSSIYLCSVVGTGTEAFFGQGTRLTVV.

This clonotype showed up many times. The chain uses TRBV27 and TRBJ1-1; perhaps TRBD1 as D (5 bases). The CDR3 covers 13 residues. CDR1 and CDR2 from the germline V gene are MNHEY and SMNVEV (reference sequence). With 2 bases removed from V and 6 bases from J, the gap between germline ends came to 10 bases. The CDR3 loop is CASSLGGGAEAFF. In DNA, the CDR3 is TGTGCCAGCAGTTTAGGGGGAGGTGCTGAAGCTTTCTTT.

This clonotype was seen ten or more times. This chain uses TRBV2 with TRBJ1-5, with D possibly TRBD1 on 5 matching bases. Germline V gene sequence: CDR1 SNHLY, CDR2 FYNNEI. V lost 0 bases and J 2 bases, leaving 20 bases between the germline ends. CDR3 length: 19 residues. CDR3 sequence reads: CASSEALLWWGGRNQPQHF. The DNA for the CDR3 is TGTGCCAGCAGTGAAGCGCTTTTGTGGTGGGGCGGTCGCAATCAGCCCCAGCATTTT.

Many counts were recorded for this clonotype. The J gene is TRBJ2-3, the V gene TRBV3-1; 7 positions agree with TRBD1. Germline CDR1 reads LGHDT; CDR2 reads YNNKEL (reference sequence). Losses at the gene ends were 4 bases for V and 2 bases for J; bases not matched to a gene: 9. This CDR3 region has 16 residues. The CDR3 spells CASSLEGQLNTDTQYF. Here the CDR3 DNA reads TGTGCCAGCAGCCTCGAGGGACAGCTCAACACAGATACGCAGTATTTT.

This clonotype was observed at least ten times. V gene TRBV3-1 combines with J gene TRBJ2-1; D is possibly TRBD1 or TRBD2 (6 bases each). Trimming left V 7 bases short and J 3 bases short, with 13 bases between. The CDR3 is 14 residues long. The germline CDR1 and CDR2 sequences are LGHDT and YNNKEL (reference sequence). Written as DNA, the CDR3 is TGTGCCAGCAAAATAGGGGGGTTCTACAATGAGCAGTTCTTC. Its protein product is CASKIGGFYNEQFF.

A note on this clonotype: This may be a read error: a much more frequent sequence differs by one nucleotide. This chain uses TRBV28 with TRBJ1-6; the D gene is possibly TRBD1 (5 bases). The germline CDR1 and CDR2 sequences are MDHEN and SYDVKM. The CDR3 contains 14 residues. The CDR3 loop reads CASKDRNYNSPLNF. The CDR3 DNA reads TGTGCCAGTAAAGACAGAAATTATAATTCACCCCTCAACTTT.

This clonotype was picked up many times. This chain joins TRBV15 and TRBJ2-2, with D possibly being TRBD2 (6 bases). The CDR3 consists of 15 residues. Trimming stripped 1 base from V and 2 bases from J, with 8 bases between. Germline CDR1 and CDR2: LNHNV and YYDKDF (reference sequence). CDR3 region: CATSRGAGNTGELFF. CDR3 DNA sequence: TGTGCCACCAGCAGAGGAGCGGGCAACACCGGGGAGCTGTTTTTT.

The rearrangement links TRBV29-1 to TRBJ1-1, with a weak D call TRBD1 (6 bases). Germline CDR1 reads SQVTM; CDR2 reads ANQGSEA. Trimming left V 5 bases short and J 0 bases short, with 10 bases between. The CDR3 runs to 13 residues. This CDR3 is CSVSTGMNTEAFF. The CDR3, as DNA: TGCAGCGTTTCGACAGGTATGAACACTGAAGCTTTCTTT.

For this clonotype: Possible read error: a much larger clone is one base away. The V gene is TRBV6-5, the J gene TRBJ1-1, with 7 bases aligning to TRBD1. The CDR3 spans 14 residues. Germline-derived CDR1 and CDR2 are MNHEY and SVGAGI. The CDR3 is CASSKKQGWNEALF. CDR3 DNA: TGTGCCAGCAGTAAGAAACAGGGGTGGAATGAAGCTCTCTTT.

This clonotype occurred many times. This sequence joins TRBV20-1 and TRBJ2-7; TRBD2 is a possible D gene (5 bases). The CDR3 is 16 amino acids. Per germline, CDR1 DFQATT and CDR2 SNEGSKA (reference sequence). V shed 0 bases and J shed 0 bases, with 15 bases lying between them. The CDR3 bases are TGCAGTGCTAGAGATGGTCATGGGAGCAGCTCCTACGAGCAGTACTTC. Amino acid sequence: CSARDGHGSSSYEQYF.

Ten or more counts support this clonotype. The chain joins TRBV14 to TRBJ1-1, with 7 bases identical to TRBD1. This CDR3 is 15 amino acids long. The trim removed 3 bases at V and 3 bases at J, leaving 7 bases unmatched. Germline V gene data show CDR1 as SGHDN and CDR2 as FVKESK. DNA of the CDR3: TGTGCCAGCAGCCACTTACAGGGGAGGTACACTGAAGCTTTCTTT. The encoded protein is CASSHLQGRYTEAFF. The full variable domain, with the rest looked up from reference TRBV14 and TRBJ1-1, is EAGVTQFPSHSVIEKGQTVTLRCDPISGHDNLYWYRRVMGKEIKFLLHFVKESKQDESGMPNNRFLAERTGGTYSTLKVQPAELEDSGVYFCASSHLQGRYTEAFFGQGTRLTVV.

This clonotype was seen repeatedly, ten times or more. The chain joins TRBV27 to TRBJ2-5; 9 positions agree with TRBD2. V lost 5 bases, J lost 3 bases, and 10 bases stayed unmatched. CDR1 and CDR2 (germline): MNHEY, SMNVEV (reference sequence). There are 16 residues in the CDR3. CDR3 DNA: TGTGCCAGCAGTCCCAGTCAGCGGGAGGTCAAAGAGACCCAGTACTTC. Translation gives CASSPSQREVKETQYF.

This clonotype was detected only a few times. The genes are TRBV29-1 and TRBJ2-1; 8 bases are a match to TRBD2. Germline V gives CDR1 SQVTM, CDR2 ANQGSEA. CDR3 length: 13 amino acids. The V gene end was trimmed by 1 base and the J gene end by 8 bases; junction bases not matched to a gene: 4. The CDR3 here is CSVEGTSIHEQFF. CDR3 coding DNA: TGCAGCGTTGAAGGGACTAGCATCCATGAGCAGTTCTTC.

This clonotype was observed at least ten times. V usage is TRBV28 and J usage is TRBJ1-5, with D hard to call. Germline values: CDR1 MDHEN, CDR2 SYDVKM. V lost 5 bases and J lost 0, with 8 bases in between. The CDR3 length is 14 residues. Here the CDR3 DNA reads TGTGCCAGCAGTAGAGCTGATAGCAATCAGCCCCAGCATTTT. Translation: CASSRADSNQPQHF. Complete variable domain (other parts from reference TRBV28 and TRBJ1-5): DVKVTQSSRYLVKRTGEKVFLECVQDMDHENMFWYRQDPGLGLRLIYFSYDVKMKEKGDIPEGYSVSREKKERFSLILESASTNQTSMYLCASSRADSNQPQHFGDGTRLSIL.

This clonotype was detected a few times. V usage is TRBV25-1 and J usage is TRBJ2-5; 7 nucleotides line up with TRBD2. The V and J ends lost 4 bases and 1 base, in that order; junction bases with no gene match: 3. The germline V gene encodes CDR1 MGHDK and CDR2 SYGVNS. The CDR3 runs to 14 residues. The CDR3 DNA follows: TGTGCCAGCAGTGTCCCTAGCGGCCAAGAGACCCAGTACTTC. This codes for CASSVPSGQETQYF.

The rearrangement uses TRBV13 and TRBJ2-7; D is possibly TRBD1 (5 bases). The CDR3 is made up of 15 amino acids. Germline V gene data show CDR1 as PRHDT and CDR2 as FYEKMQ (reference sequence). V gave up 4 bases and J gave up 3 bases, with 16 bases separating them. This CDR3 is CASSSGESQGYEQYF. The DNA of the CDR3 is TGTGCCAGCAGCTCGGGCGAAAGTCAGGGCTACGAGCAGTACTTC.

This clonotype was detected many times. The chain couples TRBV6-5 to TRBJ1-5, with D possibly matching TRBD1 (5 bases). Trimming took off 6 bases at V and 7 bases at J, with 16 bases between the two ends. The length of the CDR3 is 14 residues. Germline-derived CDR1 and CDR2 are MNHEY and SVGAGI. The CDR3, as DNA: TGTGCCAGCAGGCCCGGTGCCGGGGGACAGCCCCAGCATTTT. This codes for CASRPGAGGQPQHF.

This clonotype has at least ten counts. In DNA form, the CDR3 reads TGTGCCATCTCCGTCAGGGAGTGGGATTCACCCCTCCACTTT. Encoded protein: CAISVREWDSPLHF. This rearrangement joins TRBV6-6 to TRBJ1-6, with D possibly being TRBD1 (5 bases). Deletions cut 10 bases from V and 8 bases from J, with 18 bases between. Germline-derived CDR1 and CDR2 are MNHNY and SVGAGI (reference sequence). The CDR3 has 14 residues.

This clonotype was seen a few times. The chain employs TRBV4-3 and TRBJ2-3, with 13 positions matching TRBD2. The germline CDR1 and CDR2 sequences are LGHNA and YSLEER. V lost 0 bases, J lost 1 base, and 1 base stayed unmatched. The CDR3 is 17 amino acids. CDR3 sequence (DNA): TGCGCCAGCAGCCAAGAGACTAGCGGGAGGCGCACAGATACGCAGTATTTT. Protein: CASSQETSGRRTDTQYF.

This sequence joins TRBV3-1 and TRBJ2-1; D is ambiguous. The CDR3 contains 13 residues. Looked up from germline, CDR1 is LGHDT and CDR2 is YNNKEL (reference sequence). Between the trimmed V and J ends, which lost 0 bases and 9 bases, there was a span of 9 bases. CDR3 sequence: CASSQDPDFEQFF. CDR3 DNA: TGTGCCAGCAGCCAAGATCCCGACTTTGAGCAGTTCTTC.

In this sample, this clonotype turned up a few times. The chain uses TRBV20-1 and TRBJ2-3; TRBD2 agrees at 8 bases. The CDR3 consists of 14 residues. Per germline, CDR1 DFQATT and CDR2 SNEGSKA (reference sequence). The trim removed 1 base at V and 5 bases at J, leaving 5 bases unmatched. The CDR3, as DNA: TGCAGTGCTAGAGCGGGAGGGCCAGGAGATACGCAGTATTTT. Translated, it gives CSARAGGPGDTQYF.